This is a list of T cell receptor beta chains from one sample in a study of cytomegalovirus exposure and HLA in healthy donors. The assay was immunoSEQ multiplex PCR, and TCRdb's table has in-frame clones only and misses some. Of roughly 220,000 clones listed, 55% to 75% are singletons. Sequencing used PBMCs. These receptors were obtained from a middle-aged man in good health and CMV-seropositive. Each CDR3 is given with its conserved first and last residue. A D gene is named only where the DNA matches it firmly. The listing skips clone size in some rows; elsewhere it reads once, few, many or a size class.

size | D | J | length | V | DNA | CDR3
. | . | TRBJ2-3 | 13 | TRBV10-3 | TGTGCCATCAGTGAGGAGGTTCAACTCCGAGGGTATTTT | CAISEEVQLRGYF
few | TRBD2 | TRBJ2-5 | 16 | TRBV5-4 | TGTGCCAGCAGCTTGCCCTTAGCGGGGGGGGAAGAGACCCAGTACTTC | CASSLPLAGGEETQYF
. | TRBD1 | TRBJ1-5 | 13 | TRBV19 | TGTGCCAGTAGTGTCCCAGGGGGCCAGCCCCAGCATTTT | CASSVPGGQPQHF
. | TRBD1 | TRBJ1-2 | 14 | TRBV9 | TGTGCCAGCAGCGGGGGACAGTCCTACTATGGCTACACCTTC | CASSGGQSYYGYTF
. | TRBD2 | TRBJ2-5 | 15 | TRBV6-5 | TGTGCCAGCAGTCAGTCGAGCGGGGTCGAAGAGACCCAGTACTTC | CASSQSSGVEETQYF
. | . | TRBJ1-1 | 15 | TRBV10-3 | TGTGCCATCAGTGAGAGGACAGCAATGAACACTGAAGCTTTCTTT | CAISERTAMNTEAFF
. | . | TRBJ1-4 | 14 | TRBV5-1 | TGCGCCAGCAGCTTGGAATGGCCTGCTGAAAAACTGTTTTTT | CASSLEWPAEKLFF
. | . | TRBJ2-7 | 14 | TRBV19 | TGTGCCAGTAGGCTACAGGGTGGAGTAAACGAGCAGTACTTC | CASRLQGGVNEQYF
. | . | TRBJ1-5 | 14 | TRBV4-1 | TGCGCCAGCAGCCAAGCCAGCGGTTCTCAGCCCCAGCATTTT | CASSQASGSQPQHF
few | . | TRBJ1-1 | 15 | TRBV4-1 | TGCGCCAGCAGCCAAGATATCGACCGGAGGACTGAAGCTTTCTTT | CASSQDIDRRTEAFF
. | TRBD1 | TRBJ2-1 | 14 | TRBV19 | TGTGCCAGTACTAGGACAGGGGGCCTGGATGAGCAGTTCTTC | CASTRTGGLDEQFF
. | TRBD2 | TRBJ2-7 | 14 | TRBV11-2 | TGTGCCAGCAGCTCCTGGACTAGCAGGCTCGAGCAGTACTTC | CASSSWTSRLEQYF
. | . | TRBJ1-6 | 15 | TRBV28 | TGTGCCAGCAGTTACAAAGAAGAGGCTAATTCACCCCTCCACTTT | CASSYKEEANSPLHF
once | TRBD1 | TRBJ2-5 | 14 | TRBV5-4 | TGTGCCAGCAGCTTCAAGACAGGGCAAGAGACCCAGTACTTC | CASSFKTGQETQYF
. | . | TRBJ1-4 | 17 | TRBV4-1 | TGCGCCAGCAGCCAAACCGGGACATTGGCGACTAATGAAAAACTGTTTTTT | CASSQTGTLATNEKLFF
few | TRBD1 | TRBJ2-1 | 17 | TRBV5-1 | TGCGCCAGCAGCTTGGGGTTGGGGACAGGGAGAGGCAATGAGCAGTTCTTC | CASSLGLGTGRGNEQFF
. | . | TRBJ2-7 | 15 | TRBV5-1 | TGCGCCAGCAGCTTCTCAGGGGGGCACTTGCAGGAGCAGTACTTC | CASSFSGGHLQEQYF
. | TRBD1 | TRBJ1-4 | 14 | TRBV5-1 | TGCGCCAGCAGCTTACAGGGGGGCGTTGAAAAACTGTTTTTT | CASSLQGGVEKLFF
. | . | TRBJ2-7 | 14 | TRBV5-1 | TGCGCCAGCAGCTTGGAGCCGAACTCCTACGAGCAGTACTTC | CASSLEPNSYEQYF
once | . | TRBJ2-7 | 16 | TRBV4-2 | TGTGCCAGCAGCCAAGAGCCCAGGGGTTCCTCTTACGAGCAGTACTTC | CASSQEPRGSSYEQYF
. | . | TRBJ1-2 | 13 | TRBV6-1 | TGTGCCAGCATCAGGCAAGCTAACTATGGCTACACCTTC | CASIRQANYGYTF
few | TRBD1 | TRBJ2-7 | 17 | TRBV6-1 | TGTGCCAGCAGTGCCCCGGGACAGGGAATGATCTCCTACGAGCAGTACTTC | CASSAPGQGMISYEQYF
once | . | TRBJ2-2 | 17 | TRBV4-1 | TGCGCCAGCAGCCAAGATGAATGGAGGGGAAACACCGGGGAGCTGTTTTTT | CASSQDEWRGNTGELFF
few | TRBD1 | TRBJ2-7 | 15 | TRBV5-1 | TGCGCCAGCAGCATCCGGGGACAGAGATCCGGGGAGCAGTACTTC | CASSIRGQRSGEQYF
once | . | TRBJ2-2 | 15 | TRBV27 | TGTGCCAGCAGGAAGCGACCTGCGAACACCGGGGAGCTGTTTTTT | CASRKRPANTGELFF
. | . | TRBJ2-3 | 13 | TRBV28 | TGTGCCAGCAGTCCACCAGGGGATCGTACGCAGTATTTT | CASSPPGDRTQYF
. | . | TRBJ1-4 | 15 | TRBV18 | TGTGCCAGCTCACGTACAGGTCCTTTTAATGAAAAACTGTTTTTT | CASSRTGPFNEKLFF
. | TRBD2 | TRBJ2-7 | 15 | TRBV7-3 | TGTGCCAGCAGCTTGGCACCAACTAGCGTATACGAGCAGTACTTC | CASSLAPTSVYEQYF
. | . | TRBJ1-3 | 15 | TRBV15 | TGTGCCACCAGTTTCGGGGGTAACGCTGGAAACACCATATATTTT | CATSFGGNAGNTIYF
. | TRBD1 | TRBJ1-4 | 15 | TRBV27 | TGTGCCAGCAGCGTGACCGGGACAGGGGGTGGAAAACTGTTTTTT | CASSVTGTGGGKLFF
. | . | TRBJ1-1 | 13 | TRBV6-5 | TGTGCCAGCAGCGGGAAGTGGCACACTGAAGCTTTCTTT | CASSGKWHTEAFF
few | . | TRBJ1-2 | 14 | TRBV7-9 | TGTGCCAGCAGCCGTGACAGGAAAATCTATGGCTACACCTTC | CASSRDRKIYGYTF
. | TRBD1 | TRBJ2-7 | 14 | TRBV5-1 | TGCGCCAGCAGCCCGGAACAGGGGACCTACGAGCAGTACTTC | CASSPEQGTYEQYF
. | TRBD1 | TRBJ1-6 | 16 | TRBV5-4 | TGTGCCAGCAGCCCGACAGGGAGGAGCCGAGATTCACCCCTCCACTTT | CASSPTGRSRDSPLHF
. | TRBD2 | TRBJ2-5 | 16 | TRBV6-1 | TGTGCCAGCAGTGAATTCACTAGCGGGGATGGGGAGACCCAGTACTTC | CASSEFTSGDGETQYF
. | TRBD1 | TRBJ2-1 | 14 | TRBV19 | TGTGCCAGTAGTGCTTACAGGGGAAACAATGAGCAGTTCTTC | CASSAYRGNNEQFF
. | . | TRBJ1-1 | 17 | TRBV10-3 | TGTGCCATCAGAAAAGTAGGAACAGGCGCAAGGGGCACTGAAGCTTTCTTT | CAIRKVGTGARGTEAFF
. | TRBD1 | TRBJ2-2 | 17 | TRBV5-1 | TGCGCCAGCAGCAGGACAGGGGATCCTCGAGGGACCGGGGAGCTGTTTTTT | CASSRTGDPRGTGELFF
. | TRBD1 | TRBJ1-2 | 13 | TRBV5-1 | TGCGCCAGCAGCTTAACAGGGGCAGATGGCTACACCTTC | CASSLTGADGYTF
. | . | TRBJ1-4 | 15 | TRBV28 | TGTGCCAGCAGCCGGGGGGGGCAGGGCGATGAAAAACTGTTTTTT | CASSRGGQGDEKLFF
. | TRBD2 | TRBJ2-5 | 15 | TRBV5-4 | TGTGCCAGCAGCTTGGAGGCTAGCGGGAGAGAGACCCAGTACTTC | CASSLEASGRETQYF
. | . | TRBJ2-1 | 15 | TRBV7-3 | TGTGCCAGCAGCTTATTGGGAGACCGCTACAATGAGCAGTTCTTC | CASSLLGDRYNEQFF
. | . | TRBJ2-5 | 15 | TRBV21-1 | TGTGCCAGCACCAACCTGACAGGGGCACAAGAGACCCAGTACTTC | CASTNLTGAQETQYF
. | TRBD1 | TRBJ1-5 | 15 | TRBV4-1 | TGCGCCAGCAGCCAACCCGGACAGGGATATCAGCCCCAGCATTTT | CASSQPGQGYQPQHF
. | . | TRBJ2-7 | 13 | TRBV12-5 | TGTGCTAGTGGTTTGAGCCTCTCCTACGAGCAGTACTTC | CASGLSLSYEQYF
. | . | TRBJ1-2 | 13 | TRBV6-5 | TGTGCCAGCAGAACAGGCCTAAACTATGGCTACACCTTC | CASRTGLNYGYTF
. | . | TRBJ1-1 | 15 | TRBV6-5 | TGTGCCAGCACCGAGGGAGCTTCGACAAACACTGAAGCTTTCTTT | CASTEGASTNTEAFF
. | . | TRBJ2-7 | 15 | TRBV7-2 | TGTGCCAGCAGCTTAGCGCTCGGGGGGCGCACCGAGCAGTACTTC | CASSLALGGRTEQYF
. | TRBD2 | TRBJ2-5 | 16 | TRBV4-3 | TGCGCCAGCAGCCAAGATGTGCGGGGGGGCGGAGAGACCCAGTACTTC | CASSQDVRGGGETQYF
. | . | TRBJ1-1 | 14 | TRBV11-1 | TGTGCCAGCAGCTTACTTTCTTCGAACACTGAAGCTTTCTTT | CASSLLSSNTEAFF